This TCR beta chain was sequenced for a study of T cell responses to AZD1222 COVID-19 vaccine. The table came from immunoSEQ multiplex PCR; TCRdb's copy has only in-frame clones and leaves some out. The data show 200,000 to 250,000 clones, about 94% seen once. Findings and caveats of the study: Among those given AZD1222, only 6 or 7 were seropositive at baseline. Donors were largely white British and mainly female; clonal diversity was possibly underestimated.

Points on this clone: What it binds is not known.

The sequences come from peripheral blood, collected 28 days after the second dose of the MenACWY control vaccine. The source of this sequence is an adult who received the MenACWY meningococcal vaccine as a control.

The CDR3 region is CASSVIADRDRESSYEQYF. The CDR3, as DNA: TGCGCCAGCAGCGTCATCGCGGACCGGGACAGGGAGAGCTCCTACGAGCAGTACTTC. The chain joins TRBV10-1 to TRBJ2-7, with TRBD1 identical over 9 bases. Germline CDR1 and CDR2: WNHNN and SYGVQD (reference sequence). The CDR3 extends over 19 amino acids. V shed 6 bases, J shed 0 bases, and the junction held 18 bases outside the gene matches.